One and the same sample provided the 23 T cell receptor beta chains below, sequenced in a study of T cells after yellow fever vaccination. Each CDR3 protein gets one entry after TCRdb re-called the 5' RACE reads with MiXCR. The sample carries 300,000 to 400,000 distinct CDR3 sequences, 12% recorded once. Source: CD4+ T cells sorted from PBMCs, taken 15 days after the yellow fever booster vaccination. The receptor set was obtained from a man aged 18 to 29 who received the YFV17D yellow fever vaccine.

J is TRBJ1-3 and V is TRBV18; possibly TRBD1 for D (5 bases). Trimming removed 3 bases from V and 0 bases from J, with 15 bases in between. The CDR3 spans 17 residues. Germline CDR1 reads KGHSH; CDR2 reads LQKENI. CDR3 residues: CASSPGEGAFSGNTIYF. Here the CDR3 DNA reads TGTGCCAGCTCACCGGGAGAAGGGGCCTTCTCTGGAAACACCATATATTTT.

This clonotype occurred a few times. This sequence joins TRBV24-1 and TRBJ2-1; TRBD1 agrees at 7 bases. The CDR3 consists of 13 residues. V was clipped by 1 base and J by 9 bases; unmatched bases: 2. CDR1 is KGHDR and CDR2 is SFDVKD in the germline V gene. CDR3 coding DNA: TGTGCCACCAGTGATTTACAGGGGACTGAGCAGTTCTTC. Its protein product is CATSDLQGTEQFF.

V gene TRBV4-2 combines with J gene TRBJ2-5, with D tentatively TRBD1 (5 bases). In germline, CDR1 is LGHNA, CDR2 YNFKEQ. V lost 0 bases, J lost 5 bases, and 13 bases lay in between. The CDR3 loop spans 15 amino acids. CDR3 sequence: CASSQESRGLETQYF. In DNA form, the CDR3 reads TGTGCCAGCAGCCAAGAGTCAAGGGGCCTGGAGACCCAGTACTTC.

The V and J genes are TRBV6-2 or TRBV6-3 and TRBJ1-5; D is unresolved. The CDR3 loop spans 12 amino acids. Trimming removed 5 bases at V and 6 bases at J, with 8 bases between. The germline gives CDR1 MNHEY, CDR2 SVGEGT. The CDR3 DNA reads TGTGCCAGCAGTGACCCAACTCAGCCCCAGCATTTT. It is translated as CASSDPTQPQHF.

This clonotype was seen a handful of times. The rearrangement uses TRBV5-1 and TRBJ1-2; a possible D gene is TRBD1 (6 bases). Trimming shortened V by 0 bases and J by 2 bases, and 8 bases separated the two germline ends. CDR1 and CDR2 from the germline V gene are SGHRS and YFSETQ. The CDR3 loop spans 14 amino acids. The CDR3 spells CASSLDQGNYGYTF. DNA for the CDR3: TGCGCCAGCAGCTTGGATCAGGGGAACTATGGCTACACCTTC.

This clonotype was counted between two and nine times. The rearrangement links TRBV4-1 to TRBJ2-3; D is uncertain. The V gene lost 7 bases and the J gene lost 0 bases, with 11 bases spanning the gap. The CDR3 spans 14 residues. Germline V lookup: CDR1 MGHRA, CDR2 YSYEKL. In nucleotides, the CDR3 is TGCGCCAGCACGGAACTGTGGAGCACAGATACGCAGTATTTT. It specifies CASTELWSTDTQYF.

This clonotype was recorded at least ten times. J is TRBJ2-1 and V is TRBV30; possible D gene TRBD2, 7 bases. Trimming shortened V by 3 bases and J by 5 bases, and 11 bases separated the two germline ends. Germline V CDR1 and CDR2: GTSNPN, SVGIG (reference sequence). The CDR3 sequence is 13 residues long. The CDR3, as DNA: TGTGCCTGGAGCACAGGGAGGGACAATGAGCAGTTCTTC. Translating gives CAWSTGRDNEQFF. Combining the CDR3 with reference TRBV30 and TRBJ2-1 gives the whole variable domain SQTIHQWPATLVQPVGSPLSLECTVEGTSNPNLYWYRQAAGRGLQLLFYSVGIGQISSEVPQNLSASRPQDRQFILSSKKLLLSDSGFYLCAWSTGRDNEQFFGPGTRLTVL.

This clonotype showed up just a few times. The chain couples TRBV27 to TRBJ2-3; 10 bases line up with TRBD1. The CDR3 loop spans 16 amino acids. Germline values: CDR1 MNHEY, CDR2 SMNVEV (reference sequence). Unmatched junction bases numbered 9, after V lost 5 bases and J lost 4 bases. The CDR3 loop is CASSEKGTGAADTQYF. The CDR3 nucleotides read TGTGCCAGCAGTGAAAAGGGGACAGGGGCGGCAGATACGCAGTATTTT.

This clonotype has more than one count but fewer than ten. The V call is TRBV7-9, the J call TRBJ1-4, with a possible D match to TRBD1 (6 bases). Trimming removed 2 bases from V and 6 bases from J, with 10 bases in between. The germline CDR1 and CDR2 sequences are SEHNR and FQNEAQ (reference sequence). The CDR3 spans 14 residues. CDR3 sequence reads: CASSLTAGDEKLFF. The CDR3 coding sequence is TGTGCCAGCAGCTTAACGGCAGGGGATGAAAAACTGTTTTTT. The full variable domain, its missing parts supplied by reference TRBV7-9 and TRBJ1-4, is DTGVSQNPRHKITKRGQNVTFRCDPISEHNRLYWYRQTLGQGPEFLTYFQNEAQLEKSRLLSDRFSAERPKGSFSTLEIQRTEQGDSAMYLCASSLTAGDEKLFFGSGTQLSVL.

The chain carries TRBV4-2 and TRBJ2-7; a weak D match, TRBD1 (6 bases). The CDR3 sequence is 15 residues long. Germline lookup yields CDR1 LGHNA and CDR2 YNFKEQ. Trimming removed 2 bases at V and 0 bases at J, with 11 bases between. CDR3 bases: TGTGCCAGCAGCCAACCGACAGGCGACTCCTACGAGCAGTACTTC. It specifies CASSQPTGDSYEQYF.

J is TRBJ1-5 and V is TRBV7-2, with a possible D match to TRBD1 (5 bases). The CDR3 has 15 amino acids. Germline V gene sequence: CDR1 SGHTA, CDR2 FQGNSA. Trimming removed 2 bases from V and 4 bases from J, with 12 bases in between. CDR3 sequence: CASSLRGDGNQPQHF. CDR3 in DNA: TGTGCCAGCAGCTTACGAGGGGACGGGAATCAGCCCCAGCATTTT.

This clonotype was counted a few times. The CDR3, as DNA: TGCAGCTACTCTAAGGGTCAAGGCTACGAGCAGTACTTC. Translation gives CSYSKGQGYEQYF. V and J are TRBV20-1 and TRBJ2-7; the D is unclear. The length of the CDR3 is 13 residues. Germline lookup yields CDR1 DFQATT and CDR2 SNEGSKA (reference sequence).

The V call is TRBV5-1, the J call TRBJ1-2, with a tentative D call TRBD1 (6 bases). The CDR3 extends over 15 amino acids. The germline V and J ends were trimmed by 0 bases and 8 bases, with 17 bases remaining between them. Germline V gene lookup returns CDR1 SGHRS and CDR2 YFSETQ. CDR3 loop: CASSLALRGGHGYTF. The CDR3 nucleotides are TGCGCCAGCAGCTTGGCCTTGCGGGGGGGCCACGGCTACACCTTC.

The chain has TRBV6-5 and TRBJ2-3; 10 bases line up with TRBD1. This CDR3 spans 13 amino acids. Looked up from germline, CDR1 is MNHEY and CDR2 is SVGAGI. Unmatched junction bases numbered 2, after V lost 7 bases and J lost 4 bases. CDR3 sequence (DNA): TGTGCCAGCAAAGGACAGGGGGCAGATACGCAGTATTTT. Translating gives CASKGQGADTQYF.

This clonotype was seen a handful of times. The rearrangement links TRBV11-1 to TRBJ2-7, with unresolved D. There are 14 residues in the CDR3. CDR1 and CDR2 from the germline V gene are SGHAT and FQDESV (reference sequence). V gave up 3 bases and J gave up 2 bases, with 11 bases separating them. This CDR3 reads CASSLAGKAYEQYF. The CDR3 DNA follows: TGTGCCAGCAGCTTGGCTGGTAAGGCCTACGAGCAGTACTTC.

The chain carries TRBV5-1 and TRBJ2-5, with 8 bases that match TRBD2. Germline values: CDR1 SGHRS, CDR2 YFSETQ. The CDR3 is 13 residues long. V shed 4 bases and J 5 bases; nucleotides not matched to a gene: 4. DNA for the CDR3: TGCGCCAGCAGCGCGGGGGGCAGCGAGACCCAGTACTTC. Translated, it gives CASSAGGSETQYF.

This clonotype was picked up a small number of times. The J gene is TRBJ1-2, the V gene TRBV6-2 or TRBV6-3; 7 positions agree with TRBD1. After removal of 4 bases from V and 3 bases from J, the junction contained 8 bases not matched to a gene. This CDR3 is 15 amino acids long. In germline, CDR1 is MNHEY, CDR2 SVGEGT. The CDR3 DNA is TGTGCCAGCAGTTCCCGTACAGGGGCTTACTATGGCTACACCTTC. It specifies CASSSRTGAYYGYTF.

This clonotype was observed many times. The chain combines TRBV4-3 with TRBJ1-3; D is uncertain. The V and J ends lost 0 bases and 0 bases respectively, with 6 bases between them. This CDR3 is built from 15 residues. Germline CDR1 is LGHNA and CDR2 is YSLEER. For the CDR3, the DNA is TGCGCCAGCAGCCAAGAATCGAACTCTGGAAACACCATATATTTT. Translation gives CASSQESNSGNTIYF.

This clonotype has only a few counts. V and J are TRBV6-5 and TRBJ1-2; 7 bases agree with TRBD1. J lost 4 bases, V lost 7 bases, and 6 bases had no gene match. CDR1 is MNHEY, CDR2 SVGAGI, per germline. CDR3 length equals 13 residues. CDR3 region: CASTRDSLYGYTF. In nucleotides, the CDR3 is TGTGCCAGCACCCGGGACAGCCTCTATGGCTACACCTTC.

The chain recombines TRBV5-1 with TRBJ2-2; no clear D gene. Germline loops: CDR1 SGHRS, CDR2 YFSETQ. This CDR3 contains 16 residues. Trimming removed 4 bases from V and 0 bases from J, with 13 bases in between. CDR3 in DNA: TGCGCCAGCAGCCCTGCGACACCCGCGAACACCGGGGAGCTGTTTTTT. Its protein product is CASSPATPANTGELFF.

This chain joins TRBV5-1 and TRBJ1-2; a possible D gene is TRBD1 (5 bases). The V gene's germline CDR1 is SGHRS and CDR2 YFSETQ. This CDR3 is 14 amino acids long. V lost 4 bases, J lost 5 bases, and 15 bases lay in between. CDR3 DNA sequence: TGCGCCAGCAGCGAGGAGCAGGGAAGGTATGGCTACACCTTC. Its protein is CASSEEQGRYGYTF.

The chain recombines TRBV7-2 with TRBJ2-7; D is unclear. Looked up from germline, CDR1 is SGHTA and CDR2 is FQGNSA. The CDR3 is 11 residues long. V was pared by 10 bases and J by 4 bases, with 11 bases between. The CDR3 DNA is TGTGCCACTGGGGTATCTTACGAGCAGTACTTC. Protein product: CATGVSYEQYF.

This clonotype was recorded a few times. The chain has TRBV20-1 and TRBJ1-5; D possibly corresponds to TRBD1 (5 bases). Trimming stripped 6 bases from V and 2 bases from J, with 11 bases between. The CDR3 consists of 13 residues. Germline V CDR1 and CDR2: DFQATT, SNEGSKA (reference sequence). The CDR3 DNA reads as TGCAGTGCCATCGCGGGGGGCAATCAGCCCCAGCATTTT. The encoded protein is CSAIAGGNQPQHF.